This T cell receptor beta chain was documented in a study of T-cell reconstitution after alpha-beta-depleted transplantation in children. This clonotype was seen repeatedly, ten times or more. Researchers prepared the TCRbeta library using unique molecular identifiers, the study reports. TCRdb itself ran the PCR reads through MiXCR, one entry per CDR3 protein. The table has 400,000 to 550,000 distinct CDR3 sequences, about 11% seen once. The sequencing here drew on PBMCs, taken before TCRalphabeta/CD19-depleted stem cell transplant. This TCR derives from a child aged 2 to 9 with inherited bone marrow failure, due to receive a stem cell transplant.

The CDR3 DNA is TGTGCCAGCAGCTTAGCTTTTCGTACTGAAGCTTTCTTT. Its protein product is CASSLAFRTEAFF. The rearrangement links TRBV7-6 to TRBJ1-1; D call uncertain. V was clipped by 0 bases and J by 5 bases, with 7 bases between them. Germline CDR1 and CDR2: SGHVS and FNYEAQ. The CDR3 contains 13 residues.